This T cell receptor beta chain emerged from a study of OX40 agonist ivuxolimab in advanced cancers. Study summary: Mean age around 60 years, range 23 to 79; 82.7% male.

V dropped 3 bases and J dropped 3 bases, with 3 bases sitting between them. The CDR3 runs 12 residues. Germline CDR1 reads SQVTM; CDR2 reads ANQGSEA. The method was immunoSEQ multiplex PCR; TCRdb's version includes in-frame clones alone and lacks a portion of them. This sample yields under 45,000 clones, of which more than 80% are seen a single time; about 2.5% belongs to the top ten. The chain uses TRBV29-1 and TRBJ2-6; D gene ambiguous. The sample was CD4+ or CD8+ T cells sorted from blood, taken in a trial of the OX40 agonist ivuxolimab. The sequence derives from an adult with an advanced solid tumor such as melanoma, head and neck, liver or kidney cancer. CDR3: CSVEDGANVLTF. CDR3 coding DNA: TGCAGCGTTGAGGATGGGGCCAACGTCCTGACTTTC.